The clone carrying this TCR beta chain was picked up a small number of times. The antigen is unknown. Losses at the gene ends were 7 bases for V and 3 bases for J; bases not matched to a gene: 8. Germline V gene data show CDR1 as SQVTM and CDR2 as ANQGSEA. The CDR3 consists of 14 residues. This entry belongs to a study of PD-1 blockade in classical Hodgkin lymphoma. Regarding the study as a whole: Newly diagnosed patients were reported to start with lower TCR diversity than healthy donors. Baseline diversity resembling that of newly diagnosed patients was seen in complete responders. Anyone who began nivolumab under 1 year after ASCT was excluded.

Assay: immunoSEQ multiplex PCR; the TCRdb copy retains only in-frame clones and omits some. Counted here are around 9,600 clones, around nine tenths occurring once; the ten biggest clones make up roughly 20%. This sample's time point: cycle 4 day 1 (C4D1), after 6 weeks of nivolumab. Relapses following autologous stem cell transplantation were seen in all patients, with brentuximab vedotin exposure varying. This sample comprised peripheral blood mononuclear cells (PBMCs), obtained before the fourth cycle of nivolumab. The chain employs TRBV29-1 and TRBJ2-1; 8 bases agree with TRBD1. This clonotype originated in a human donor with classical Hodgkin lymphoma. CDR3 sequence: CSAPGGADYNEQFF. The CDR3 region has the DNA TGCAGCGCACCAGGGGGCGCCGACTACAATGAGCAGTTCTTC.